The sequence of this TCR beta chain was determined in a study of T cells after yellow fever vaccination. On the study more broadly: Fractions low in cell number were prepared with SMART-Seq v4 Ultra Low Input.

Production of TCR cDNA was by 5'RACE template switching, which also added a universal primer site and UMIs. One entry per CDR3 protein results from TCRdb running MiXCR on the 5' RACE reads. The sample lists 170,000 or so distinct CDR3 sequences; approximately 6.2% were seen once. Concerning this clonotype: Its cognate antigen is unknown.

Germline CDR1 and CDR2: SGHRS and YFSETQ. CDR3 size: 15 residues. V was cut by 3 bases and J by 2 bases, with 13 bases left in between. The study's findings and limits: A limited proportion of clonotypes was detected within both the CD4 and CD8 compartments. The booster response re-showed most primary clones: around 96% CD4, 88% CD8.

This receptor was obtained from a man aged 18-30 years who received the YFV17D yellow fever vaccine. V usage is TRBV5-1 and J usage is TRBJ2-3, with D perhaps matching TRBD2 (6 bases). The material sequenced was CD4+ T cells sorted from PBMCs, taken on the day of the first yellow fever vaccination. CDR3 loop: CASSSGVANTDTQYF. As DNA, the CDR3 is TGCGCCAGCAGCTCGGGGGTTGCTAACACAGATACGCAGTATTTT.